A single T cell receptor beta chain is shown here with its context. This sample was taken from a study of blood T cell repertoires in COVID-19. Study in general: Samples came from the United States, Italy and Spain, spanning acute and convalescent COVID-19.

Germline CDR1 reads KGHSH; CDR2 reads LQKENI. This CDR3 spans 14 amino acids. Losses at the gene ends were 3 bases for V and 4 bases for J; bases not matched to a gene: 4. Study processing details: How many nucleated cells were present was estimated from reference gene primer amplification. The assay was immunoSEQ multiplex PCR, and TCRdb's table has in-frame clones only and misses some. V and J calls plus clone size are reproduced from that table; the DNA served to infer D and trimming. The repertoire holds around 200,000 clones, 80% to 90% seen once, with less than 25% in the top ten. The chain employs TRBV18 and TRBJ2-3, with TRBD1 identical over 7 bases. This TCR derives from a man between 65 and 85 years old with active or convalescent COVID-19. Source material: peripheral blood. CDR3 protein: CASSPPGTADTQYF. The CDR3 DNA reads TGTGCCAGCTCACCGCCCGGGACAGCAGATACGCAGTATTTT.